This T cell receptor beta chain appears in the sequencing data of a study of blood T cells in healthy people across ages. A J-beta primer mix and a sample-barcoded 5' primer were used in a second PCR of roughly 6 to 11 cycles. TCRdb independently ran MiXCR on the 5' RACE reads; one entry per CDR3 protein. This sample carries about 810,000 distinct CDR3 sequences, 35% to 40% of them seen once, and the ten largest clones take around 13%. This clonotype came up a few times. Source material: blood. The clonotype originates from a man younger than 35 in good health.

CDR3 in DNA: TGCGCCAGCAGCGCGGAGAACACCTACGAGCAGTACTTC. Translating gives CASSAENTYEQYF. The chain is built from TRBV5-1 and TRBJ2-7; no reliable D call. CDR3 size: 13 residues. Germline V CDR1 and CDR2: SGHRS, YFSETQ. V shed 4 bases and J shed 2 bases, with 10 bases lying between them. Full variable domain (missing parts from reference TRBV5-1 and TRBJ2-7): KAGVTQTPRYLIKTRGQQVTLSCSPISGHRSVSWYQQTPGQGLQFLFEYFSETQRNKGNFPGRFSGRQFSNSRSEMNVSTLELGDSALYLCASSAENTYEQYFGPGTRLTVT.